Listed below are T cell receptor beta chains from one sample, sequenced in a study of cytomegalovirus exposure and HLA in healthy donors. TCRdb's table, derived via immunoSEQ multiplex PCR, lists solely in-frame clones and lacks some. The sample lists about 120,000 clones, over 75% occurring once. Sequenced sample: PBMCs. The receptors were gathered from a woman aged 18-35 years in good health and CMV-seropositive. The CDR3 runs from the conserved cysteine through the conserved F or W. A D gene is named only where the DNA matches it firmly. Clone size is shown for a subset of rows, as once, few, many or a class of expanded clone.

size	V	D	J	DNA	CDR3
.	TRBV18	TRBD1	TRBJ2-7	TGTGCCAGCTCACCGACCCTAGGACAGGGGAACGAGCAGTACTTC	CASSPTLGQGNEQYF
.	TRBV18	.	TRBJ2-1	TGTGCCAGCTCACCGGGGGTCAGGGGTAATGAGCAGTTCTTC	CASSPGVRGNEQFF
.	TRBV27	.	TRBJ2-1	TGTGCCAGCAGGAGGCGGACAGACGGAAATGAGCAGTTCTTC	CASRRRTDGNEQFF
few	TRBV25-1	.	TRBJ1-2	TGTGCCAGCAGTGAATCTGGGGCCGACGGAGGCTACACCTTC	CASSESGADGGYTF
.	TRBV15	.	TRBJ2-1	TGTGCCACCAGCAGAGATGAGGGTACCAGCTCCTACAATGAGCAGTTCTTC	CATSRDEGTSSYNEQFF
.	TRBV19	.	TRBJ1-1	TGTGCCACAGTGACAGTAATGAACACTGAAGCTTTCTTT	CATVTVMNTEAFF
.	TRBV2	.	TRBJ2-7	TGTGCCAGCAGTGTCGGGGTCCCCTACGAGCAGTACTTC	CASSVGVPYEQYF
.	TRBV19	.	TRBJ1-2	TGTGCCAGTAGTATCGCAGGGCCTGGCTATGGCTACACCTTC	CASSIAGPGYGYTF
.	TRBV19	.	TRBJ1-6	TGTGCCAGTAGCACGCCCGGACAGCGTTGGCATTCACCCCTCCACTTT	CASSTPGQRWHSPLHF
.	TRBV30	.	TRBJ2-3	TGTGCCTGGCTTTCGGGGGTGCCGGAGACGCAGTATTTT	CAWLSGVPETQYF
.	TRBV2	.	TRBJ2-3	TGTGCCAGCAGTGAATGGTTGCGGGACCTCACAGATACGCAGTATTTT	CASSEWLRDLTDTQYF
few	TRBV2	.	TRBJ1-6	TGTGCCAGCAAAGGGCTAGGGGGACGTCAAAATTCACCCCTCCACTTT	CASKGLGGRQNSPLHF
once	TRBV11-1	.	TRBJ2-1	TGTGCCAGCAGCTTCGTCGCGGGTGAGCAGTTCTTC	CASSFVAGEQFF
.	TRBV11-3	TRBD2	TRBJ2-3	TGTGCCAGCAGCTTTCGACTAGCGGGCACAGATACGCAGTATTTT	CASSFRLAGTDTQYF
.	TRBV2	TRBD2	TRBJ2-2	TGTGCCAGCAGTGAACGGCTAGCGGGAGACCCGCCCCTTTTT	CASSERLAGDPPLF
.	TRBV11-3	TRBD1	TRBJ1-1	TGTGCCAGCAGCTCCTCGGGACAGATTGAAGCTTTCTTT	CASSSSGQIEAFF
.	TRBV14	TRBD1	TRBJ1-3	TGTGCCAGCAGCCCGACCAGGACAGGCCCCAGCTCTGGAAACACCATATATTTT	CASSPTRTGPSSGNTIYF
.	TRBV11-3	TRBD1	TRBJ2-7	TGTGCCAGCTCCAACTCAGGGGGTTATGTCCCCTACGAGCAGTACTTC	CASSNSGGYVPYEQYF
.	TRBV6-5	.	TRBJ1-2	TGTGCCAGCAGTTACTCGAACCAGGCTAACTATGGCTACACCTTC	CASSYSNQANYGYTF
.	TRBV6-5	.	TRBJ1-1	TGTGCCAGCAGTCCCCGAGGGGGGAACACTGAAGCTTTCTTT	CASSPRGGNTEAFF
.	TRBV18	TRBD1	TRBJ1-1	TGTGCCAGCTCACCGGGACAGGGCCACACTGAAGCTTTCTTT	CASSPGQGHTEAFF
.	TRBV29-1	TRBD2	TRBJ2-5	TGCAGCGTTGCCAGCGGGAGTGCACAAGAGACCCAGTACTTC	CSVASGSAQETQYF
.	TRBV10-1	.	TRBJ2-7	TGCGCCAGCAGTGACCGGACAGCACCACCCTACGAGCAGTACTTC	CASSDRTAPPYEQYF
.	TRBV5-4	.	TRBJ2-1	TGTGCCAGCAGCGACGAGGGAGTTTCCTACAATGTTGAGCAGTTCTTC	CASSDEGVSYNVEQFF
.	TRBV2	.	TRBJ2-5	TGTGCCAGCAGCAAACAGCGGGCCGGAGAGACCCAGTACTTC	CASSKQRAGETQYF
.	TRBV30	.	TRBJ1-1	TGTGCCTGGAGTAGAGATCGGGACACTGAAGCTTTCTTT	CAWSRDRDTEAFF
.	TRBV2	TRBD2	TRBJ2-3	TGTGCCAGCAGGGGGACTAGCGGGATTCCAGATACGCAGTATTTT	CASRGTSGIPDTQYF
once	TRBV14	TRBD1	TRBJ2-5	TGTGCCAGCAGCCTCCTAGTGACAGGGTTTCGAGAGACCCAGTACTTC	CASSLLVTGFRETQYF
once	TRBV7-2	TRBD1	TRBJ1-5	TGTGCCAGCAGCCCAACTTCAGGGGGCGGTCAGCCCCAGCATTTT	CASSPTSGGGQPQHF
.	TRBV30	.	TRBJ1-2	TGTGCCTGGAATCCGGGGAGACAGGTGCCAATCTATGGCTACACCTTC	CAWNPGRQVPIYGYTF
.	TRBV6-4	TRBD1	TRBJ2-3	TGTGCCAGCAGTGAGGGGGACAGCTATACGCAGTATTTT	CASSEGDSYTQYF
.	TRBV9	.	TRBJ2-1	TGTGCCAGCAGCGTAGCGGGGAATGAGCAGTTCTTC	CASSVAGNEQFF
.	TRBV15	.	TRBJ1-2	TGTGCCACCAGCAGAGATGTCGCGAGCTACACCTTC	CATSRDVASYTF